Each of the 2 T cell receptor beta chains below was sequenced from the same sample in a study of vaccination and CD4 T cells after COVID-19. These receptors' targets are unknown. Researchers used the Oncomine TCR Beta short-read assay to sequence DNA from cultured CD4+ T cells. TCRdb independently ran MiXCR on the PCR reads; one entry per CDR3 protein. The sample lists around 15,000 distinct CDR3 sequences; about a fifth were seen once. Stated treatment: roughly 11-day PBMC culture with coronavirus spike peptide pools or control peptides (ViraFEST assay). The material was CD4+ T cells from blood, cultured in vitro, obtained before SARS-CoV-2 vaccination. The receptors shown here come from a human donor who received a COVID-19 vaccine.

This clonotype showed up just a few times. This chain links TRBV30 with TRBJ1-1, with no clear D. Trimming took 3 bases from V and 6 from J, leaving 14 bases between them. This CDR3 has 13 amino acids. Germline CDR1 reads GTSNPN; CDR2 reads SVGIG (reference sequence). The CDR3 here is CAWSPGNPPEAFF. Written as DNA, the CDR3 is TGTGCCTGGAGCCCAGGTAACCCCCCTGAAGCTTTCTTT. Drawing the rest from reference TRBV30 and TRBJ1-1, the complete variable domain is SQTIHQWPATLVQPVGSPLSLECTVEGTSNPNLYWYRQAAGRGLQLLFYSVGIGQISSEVPQNLSASRPQDRQFILSSKKLLLSDSGFYLCAWSPGNPPEAFFGQGTRLTVV.

The V call is TRBV5-4, the J call TRBJ2-2, with D uncertain. The CDR3 spans 14 residues. CDR1 is SGHNT and CDR2 is YYREEE in the germline V gene (reference sequence). The V end was cut by 4 bases, the J end by 7 bases, with 14 bases between. The CDR3 DNA reads as TGTGCCAGCAGCCCCGAGGACCGGTTCGGGGAGCTGTTTTTT. Its translation: CASSPEDRFGELFF.